This T cell receptor (beta chain) was captured by sequencing in a study of a mutant IDH1 vaccine in newly diagnosed glioma. Overall study: Every participant had undergone radiotherapy, temozolomide, or both before, and most underwent both.

Overall study results and limits: Changes in the top peripheral T cell clonotypes seemingly had no bearing on pseudoprogression. The occurrence of vaccine-induced immune responses was seen in around 94% of patients.

The time point: week 23, last vaccination. Alongside topical imiquimod, each dose of vaccine comprised 300 ug of mutant IDH1 20-mer peptide. The protocol was immunoSEQ multiplex PCR, while the TCRdb copy is restricted to in-frame clones and leaves out a portion. The profile shows 35,000 to 50,000 clones, 80% to 95% of them singletons. V was pared by 7 bases and J by 7 bases, with 9 bases of the junction left unmatched. Germline CDR1 and CDR2: MNHNS and SASEGT. The CDR3 runs 14 residues. A remark on this clone: The antigen is unknown.

This TCR was sampled from a man in his fifties with glioma. The chain carries TRBV6-1 and TRBJ1-5; 8 bases fit TRBD1. The sample consisted of PBMCs, taken from a glioma patient whose treatment included an IDH1 peptide vaccine. The DNA of the CDR3 is TGTGCCAGCACCAGGACAGGGCCACGGCAGCCCCAGCATTTT. Residues: CASTRTGPRQPQHF.